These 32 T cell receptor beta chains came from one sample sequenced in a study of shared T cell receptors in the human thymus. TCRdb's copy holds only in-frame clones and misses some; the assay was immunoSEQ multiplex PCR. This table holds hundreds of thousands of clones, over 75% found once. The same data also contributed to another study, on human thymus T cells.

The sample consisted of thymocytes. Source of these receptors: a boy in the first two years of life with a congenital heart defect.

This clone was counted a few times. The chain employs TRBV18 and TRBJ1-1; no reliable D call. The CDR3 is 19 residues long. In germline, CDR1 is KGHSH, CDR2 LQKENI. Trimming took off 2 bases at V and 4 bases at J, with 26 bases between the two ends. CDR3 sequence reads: CASSPSLKNVRERVTEAFF. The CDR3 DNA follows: TGTGCCAGCTCACCATCGTTGAAGAACGTACGGGAGAGAGTCACTGAAGCTTTCTTT.

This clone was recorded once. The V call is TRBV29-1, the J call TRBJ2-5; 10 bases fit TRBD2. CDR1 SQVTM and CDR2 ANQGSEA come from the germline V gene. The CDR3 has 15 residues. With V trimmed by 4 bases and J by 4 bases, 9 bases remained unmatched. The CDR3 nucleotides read TGCAGCGTTGGACTAGCGGGCGGGGGAGGAGAGACCCAGTACTTC. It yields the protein CSVGLAGGGGETQYF.

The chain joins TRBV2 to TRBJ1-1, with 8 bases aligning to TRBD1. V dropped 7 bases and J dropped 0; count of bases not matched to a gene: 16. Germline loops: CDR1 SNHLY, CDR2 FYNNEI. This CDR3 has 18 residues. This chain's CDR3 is CASTRQGAFGIMNTEAFF. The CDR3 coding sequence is TGTGCCAGCACAAGGCAGGGGGCGTTTGGCATAATGAACACTGAAGCTTTCTTT. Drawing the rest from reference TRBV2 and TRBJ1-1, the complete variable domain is EPEVTQTPSHQVTQMGQEVILRCVPISNHLYFYWYRQILGQKVEFLVSFYNNEISEKSEIFDDQFSVERPDGSNFTLKIRSTKLEDSAMYFCASTRQGAFGIMNTEAFFGQGTRLTVV.

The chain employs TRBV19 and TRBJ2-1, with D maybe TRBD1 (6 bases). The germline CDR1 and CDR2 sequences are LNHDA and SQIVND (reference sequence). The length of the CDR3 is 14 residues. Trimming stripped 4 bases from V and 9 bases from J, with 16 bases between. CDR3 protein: CASSTLTGPGEQFF. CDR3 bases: TGTGCCAGTAGTACACTAACAGGGCCCGGTGAGCAGTTCTTC.

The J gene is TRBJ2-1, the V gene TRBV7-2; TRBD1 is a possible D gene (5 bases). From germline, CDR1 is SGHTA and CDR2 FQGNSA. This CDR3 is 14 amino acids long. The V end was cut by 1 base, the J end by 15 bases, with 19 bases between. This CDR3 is CASSLDSLRQGRFF. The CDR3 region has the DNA TGTGCCAGCAGCTTAGACTCCCTACGGCAGGGTCGGTTCTTC.

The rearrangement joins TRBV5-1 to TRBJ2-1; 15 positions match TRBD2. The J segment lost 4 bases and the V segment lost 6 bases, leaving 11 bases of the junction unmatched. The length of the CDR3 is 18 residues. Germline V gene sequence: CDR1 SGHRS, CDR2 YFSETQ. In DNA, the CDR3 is TGCGCCAGCACCGGACTAGCGGGAGGGAATGTTTGGTACAATGAGCAGTTCTTC. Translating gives CASTGLAGGNVWYNEQFF.

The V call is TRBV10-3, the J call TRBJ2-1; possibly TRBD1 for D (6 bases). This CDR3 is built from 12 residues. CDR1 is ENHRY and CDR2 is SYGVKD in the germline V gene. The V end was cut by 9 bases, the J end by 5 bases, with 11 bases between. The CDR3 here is CAMRSGDNEQFF. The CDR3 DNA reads TGTGCCATGCGATCAGGGGACAATGAGCAGTTCTTC.

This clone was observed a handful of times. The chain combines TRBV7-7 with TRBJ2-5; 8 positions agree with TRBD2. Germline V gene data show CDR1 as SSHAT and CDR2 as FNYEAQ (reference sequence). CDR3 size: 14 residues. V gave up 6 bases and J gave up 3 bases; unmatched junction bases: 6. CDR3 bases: TGTGCCAGCAGTTTGGGGACTAGGGAAGAGACCCAGTACTTC. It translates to CASSLGTREETQYF.

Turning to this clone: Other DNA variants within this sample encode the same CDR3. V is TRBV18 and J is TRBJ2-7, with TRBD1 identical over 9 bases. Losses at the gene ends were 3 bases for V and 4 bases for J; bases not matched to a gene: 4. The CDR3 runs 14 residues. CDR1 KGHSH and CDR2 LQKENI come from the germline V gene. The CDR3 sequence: CASSPRDRVYEQYF. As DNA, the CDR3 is TGTGCCAGCTCACCTAGGGACAGGGTATACGAGCAGTACTTC. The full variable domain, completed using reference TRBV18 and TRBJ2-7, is NAGVMQNPRHLVRRRGQEARLRCSPMKGHSHVYWYRQLPEEGLKFMVYLQKENIIDESGMPKERFSAEFPKEGPSILRIQQVVRGDSAAYFCASSPRDRVYEQYFGPGTRLTVT.

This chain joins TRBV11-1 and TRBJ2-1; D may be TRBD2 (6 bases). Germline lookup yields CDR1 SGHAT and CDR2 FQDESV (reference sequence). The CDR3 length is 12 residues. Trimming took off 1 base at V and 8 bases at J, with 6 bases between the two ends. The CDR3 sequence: CASSLGRDEQFF. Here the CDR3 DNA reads TGTGCCAGCAGCTTAGGGAGGGATGAGCAGTTCTTC.

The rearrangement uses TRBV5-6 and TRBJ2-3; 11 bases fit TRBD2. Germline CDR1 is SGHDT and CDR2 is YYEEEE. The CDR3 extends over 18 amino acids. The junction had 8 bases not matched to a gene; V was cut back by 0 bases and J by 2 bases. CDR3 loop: CASSLVDRLAGPTDTQYF. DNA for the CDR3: TGTGCCAGCAGCTTGGTGGATAGACTAGCGGGACCCACAGATACGCAGTATTTT.

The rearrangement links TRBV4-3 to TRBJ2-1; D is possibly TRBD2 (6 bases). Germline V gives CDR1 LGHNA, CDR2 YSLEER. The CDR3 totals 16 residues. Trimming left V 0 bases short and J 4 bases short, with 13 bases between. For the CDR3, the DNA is TGCGCCAGCAGCCAAGATGCGGCTAGCGCTTACAATGAGCAGTTCTTC. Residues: CASSQDAASAYNEQFF.

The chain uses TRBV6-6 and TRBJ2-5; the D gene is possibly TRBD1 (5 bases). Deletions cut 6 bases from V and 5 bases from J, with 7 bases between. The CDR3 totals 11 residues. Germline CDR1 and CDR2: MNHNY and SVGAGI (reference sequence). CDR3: CASRKGETQYF. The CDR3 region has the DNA TGTGCCAGCAGGAAGGGGGAGACCCAGTACTTC.

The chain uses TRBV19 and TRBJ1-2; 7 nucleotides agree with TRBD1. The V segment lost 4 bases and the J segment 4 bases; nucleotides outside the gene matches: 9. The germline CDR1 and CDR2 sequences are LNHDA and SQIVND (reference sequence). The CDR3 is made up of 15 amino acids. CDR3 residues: CASSTRDSQVYGYTF. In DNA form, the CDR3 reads TGTGCCAGTAGTACCCGGGACAGCCAAGTCTATGGCTACACCTTC.

CDR3 in amino acids: CASSLGAKVYEQYF. In nucleotides, the CDR3 is TGTGCCAGCAGCTTGGGGGCTAAAGTTTACGAGCAGTACTTC. The V and J genes are TRBV5-8 and TRBJ2-7; D remains unclear. Germline loops: CDR1 SGHTS, CDR2 YDEGEE. This CDR3 contains 14 residues. Trimming took off 0 bases at V and 4 bases at J, with 11 bases between the two ends.

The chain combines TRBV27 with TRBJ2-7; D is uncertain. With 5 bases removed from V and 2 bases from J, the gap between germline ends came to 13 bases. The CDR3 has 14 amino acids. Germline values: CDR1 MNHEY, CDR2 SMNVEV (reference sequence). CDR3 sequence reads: CASSRMGRTYEQYF. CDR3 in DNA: TGTGCCAGCAGTCGGATGGGCAGAACCTACGAGCAGTACTTC.

CDR3 amino acids: CASSVCPKLVDRTASTDTQYF. The CDR3 DNA is TGTGCCAGCAGCGTCTGCCCAAAGCTGGTGGATCGGACAGCTAGCACAGATACGCAGTATTTT. This chain connects TRBV9 to TRBJ2-3, with D tentatively TRBD1 (6 bases). CDR1 and CDR2 (germline): SGDLS, YYNGEE. V lost 2 bases to trimming and J lost 0 bases, with 28 bases between them. The CDR3 is 21 residues long.

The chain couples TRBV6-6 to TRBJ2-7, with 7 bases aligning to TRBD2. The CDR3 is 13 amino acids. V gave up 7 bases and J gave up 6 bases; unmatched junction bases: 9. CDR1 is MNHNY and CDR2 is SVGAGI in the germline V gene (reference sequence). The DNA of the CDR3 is TGTGCCAGCACTCCGGGACTATCTGGCGAGCAGTACTTC. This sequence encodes CASTPGLSGEQYF.

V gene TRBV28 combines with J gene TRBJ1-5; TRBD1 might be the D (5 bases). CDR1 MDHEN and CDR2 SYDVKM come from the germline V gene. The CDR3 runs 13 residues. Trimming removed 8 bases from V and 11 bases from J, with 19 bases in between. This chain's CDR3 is CASDSPTSPAQHF. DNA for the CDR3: TGTGCCAGCGACAGCCCCACCAGTCCAGCCCAGCATTTT.

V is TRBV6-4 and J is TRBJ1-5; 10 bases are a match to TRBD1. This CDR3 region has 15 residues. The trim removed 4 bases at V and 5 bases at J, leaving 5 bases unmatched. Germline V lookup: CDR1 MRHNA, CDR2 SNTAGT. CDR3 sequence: CASSGPGQGHQPQHF. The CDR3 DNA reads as TGTGCCAGCAGTGGGCCGGGACAGGGGCATCAGCCCCAGCATTTT.

The CDR3, as DNA: TGTGCCAGCACCGCAGGGTACGGACTAGCGGAAAGCTCCTACGAGCAGTACTTC. Its protein product is CASTAGYGLAESSYEQYF. This chain connects TRBV5-5 to TRBJ2-7; 10 bases align to TRBD2. The CDR3 consists of 18 residues. V gave up 6 bases and J gave up 0 bases; unmatched junction bases: 15. The germline CDR1 and CDR2 sequences are SGHKS and YYEKEE (reference sequence). Variable domain in full (rest from reference TRBV5-5 and TRBJ2-7): DAGVTQSPTHLIKTRGQQVTLRCSPISGHKSVSWYQQVLGQGPQFIFQYYEKEERGRGNFPDRFSARQFPNYSSELNVNALLLGDSALYLCASTAGYGLAESSYEQYFGPGTRLTVT.

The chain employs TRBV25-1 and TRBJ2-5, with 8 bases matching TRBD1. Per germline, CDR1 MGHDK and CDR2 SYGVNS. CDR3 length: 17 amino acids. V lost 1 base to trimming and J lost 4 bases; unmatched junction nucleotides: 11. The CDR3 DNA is TGTGCCAGCAGTGAATCGTTTTATCGCAGGGGGCTAGAGACCCAGTACTTC. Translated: CASSESFYRRGLETQYF. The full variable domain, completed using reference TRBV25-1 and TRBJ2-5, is EADIYQTPRYLVIGTGKKITLECSQTMGHDKMYWYQQDPGMELHLIHYSYGVNSTEKGDLSSESTVSRIRTEHFPLTLESARPSHTSQYLCASSESFYRRGLETQYFGPGTRLLVL.

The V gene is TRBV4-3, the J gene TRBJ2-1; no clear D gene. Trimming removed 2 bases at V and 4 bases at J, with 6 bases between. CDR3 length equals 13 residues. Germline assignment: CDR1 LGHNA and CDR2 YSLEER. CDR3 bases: TGCGCCAGCAGCCAATCTAATTACAATGAGCAGTTCTTC. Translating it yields CASSQSNYNEQFF.

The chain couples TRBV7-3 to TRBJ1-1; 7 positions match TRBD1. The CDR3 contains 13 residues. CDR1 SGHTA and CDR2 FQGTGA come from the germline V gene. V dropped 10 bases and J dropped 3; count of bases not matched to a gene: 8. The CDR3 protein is CATLRGLDTEAFF. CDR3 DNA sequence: TGTGCCACCTTAAGGGGGCTGGACACTGAAGCTTTCTTT.

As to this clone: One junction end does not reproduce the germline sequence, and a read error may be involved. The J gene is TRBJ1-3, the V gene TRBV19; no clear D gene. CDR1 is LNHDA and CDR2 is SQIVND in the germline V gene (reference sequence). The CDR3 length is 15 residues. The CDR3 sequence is CASSSSPGFGNTIYF. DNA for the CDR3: TGTGCCAGCAGTAGTTCCCCCGGGTTTGGAAACACCATATATTTT.

This CDR3 is CASSVVGGLAGGRNEQFF. The CDR3, as DNA: TGTGCCAGCAGCGTAGTAGGGGGCCTAGCGGGGGGGCGCAATGAGCAGTTCTTC. This chain links TRBV9 with TRBJ2-1, with TRBD2 identical over 12 bases. With 0 bases clipped from V and 6 bases from J, the junction kept 10 bases outside the gene matches. This CDR3 region has 18 residues. The germline V gene has CDR1 SGDLS and CDR2 YYNGEE. Looking up the rest from reference TRBV9 and TRBJ2-1 gives the full variable domain: DSGVTQTPKHLITATGQRVTLRCSPRSGDLSVYWYQQSLDQGLQFLIQYYNGEERAKGNILERFSAQQFPDLHSELNLSSLELGDSALYFCASSVVGGLAGGRNEQFFGPGTRLTVL.

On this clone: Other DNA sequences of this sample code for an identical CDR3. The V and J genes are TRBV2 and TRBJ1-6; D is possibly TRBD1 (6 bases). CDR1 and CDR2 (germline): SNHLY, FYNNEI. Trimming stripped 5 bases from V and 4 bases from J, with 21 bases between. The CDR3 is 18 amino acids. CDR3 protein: CASSPGQLPGGYNSPLHF. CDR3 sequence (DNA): TGTGCCAGCAGTCCTGGACAGCTCCCGGGGGGATATAATTCACCCCTCCACTTT.

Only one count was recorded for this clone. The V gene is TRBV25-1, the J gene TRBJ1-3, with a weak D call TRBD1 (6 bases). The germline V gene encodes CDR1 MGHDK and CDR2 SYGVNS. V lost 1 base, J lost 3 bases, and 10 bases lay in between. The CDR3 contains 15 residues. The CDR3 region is CASSEFSGDGNTIYF. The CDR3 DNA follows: TGTGCCAGCAGTGAATTTTCAGGGGATGGAAACACCATATATTTT.

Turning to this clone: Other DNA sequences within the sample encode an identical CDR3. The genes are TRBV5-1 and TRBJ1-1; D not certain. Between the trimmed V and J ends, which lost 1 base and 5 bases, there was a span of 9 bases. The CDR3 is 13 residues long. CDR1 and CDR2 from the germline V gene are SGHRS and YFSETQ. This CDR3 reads CASSLLRGTEAFF. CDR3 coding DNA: TGCGCCAGCAGCTTGCTGCGGGGAACTGAAGCTTTCTTT.

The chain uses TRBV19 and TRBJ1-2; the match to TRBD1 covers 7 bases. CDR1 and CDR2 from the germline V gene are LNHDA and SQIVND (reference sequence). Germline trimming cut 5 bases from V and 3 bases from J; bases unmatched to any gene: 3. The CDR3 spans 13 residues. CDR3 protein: CASSCQGDYGYTF. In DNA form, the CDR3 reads TGTGCCAGTAGTTGTCAGGGGGACTATGGCTACACCTTC.

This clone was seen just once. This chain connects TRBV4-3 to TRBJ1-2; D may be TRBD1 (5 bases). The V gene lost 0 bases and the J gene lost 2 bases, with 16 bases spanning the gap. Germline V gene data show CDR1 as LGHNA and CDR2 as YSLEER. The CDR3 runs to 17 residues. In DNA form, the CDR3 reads TGCGCCAGCAGCCAAGAGGGTCGGCAGGGAATGAACTATGGCTACACCTTC. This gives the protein CASSQEGRQGMNYGYTF.

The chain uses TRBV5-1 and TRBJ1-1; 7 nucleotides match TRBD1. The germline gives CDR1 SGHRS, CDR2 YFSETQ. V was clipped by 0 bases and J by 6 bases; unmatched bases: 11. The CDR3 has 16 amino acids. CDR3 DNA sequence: TGCGCCAGCAGCTTGGAGCTTTCAGGGGGGACCCCTGAAGCTTTCTTT. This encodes CASSLELSGGTPEAFF.